This T cell receptor beta chain emerged from a study of cytomegalovirus exposure and HLA in healthy donors. Regarding this clone: What it recognizes is unknown.

The study, taken as a whole, reports: Certain indistinguishable V segments, among them TRBV6-2 and TRBV6-3, were excluded. Later analysis suggested most CMV-associated TCR beta chains were HLA-restricted.

The germline V gene encodes CDR1 SGHTA and CDR2 FQGTGA. Trimming removed 5 bases from V and 6 bases from J, with 12 bases in between. This CDR3 has 13 amino acids. The PCR had 60 Vbeta and 13 Jbeta primers. Only in-frame clones appear in the TCRdb table, and some are missing; sequencing was by immunoSEQ multiplex PCR. The table includes over 100,000 clones, 65% to 80% detected once. The TCR sequence derives from a male donor in good health and CMV-seropositive. The J gene is TRBJ2-3, the V gene TRBV7-3; a weak D match, TRBD1 (5 bases). Source material: PBMCs. The CDR3 nucleotides are TGTGCCAGCAGCATCCAGGGTCGGGATACGCAGTATTTT. The encoded protein is CASSIQGRDTQYF.